What follows are 8 T cell receptor beta chains derived from one specimen sequenced in a study of beta chain features in type 1 diabetes. The study's findings and limits: The study found moderately but significantly shorter TCRB CDR3s in all four CD4+ subsets of Type 1 diabetes patients.

Their cognate antigens are unknown. Every isolated RNA sample was fully reverse transcribed, so sequencing captured expressed TCRB transcripts. TCRdb's table, derived via immunoSEQ multiplex PCR, lists solely in-frame clones and lacks some. The sample yields 600,000 to 750,000 clones, around an eighth seen once. Sequenced input: naive CD4+ T cells from blood. Receptor source: a man aged 25-45 years with type 1 diabetes.

The V and J genes are TRBV10-1 and TRBJ2-5; D tentatively reads TRBD1 or TRBD2 (5 bases each). The CDR3 loop spans 13 amino acids. The germline gives CDR1 WNHNN, CDR2 SYGVQD (reference sequence). V was pared by 3 bases and J by 3 bases, with 8 bases between. CDR3 amino acids: CASSDMGEETQYF. The CDR3 nucleotides are TGCGCCAGCAGTGACATGGGGGAAGAGACCCAGTACTTC.

The rearrangement links TRBV28 to TRBJ1-6, with D possibly matching TRBD1 (6 bases). Germline loops: CDR1 MDHEN, CDR2 SYDVKM. The V end lost 2 bases, the J end lost 11 bases, and 10 bases lay between the germline ends. The CDR3 is 13 residues long. This CDR3 is CASSLIQGPPLHF. CDR3 in DNA: TGTGCCAGCAGTTTAATTCAGGGGCCACCCCTCCACTTT. The full variable domain, its missing parts supplied by reference TRBV28 and TRBJ1-6, is DVKVTQSSRYLVKRTGEKVFLECVQDMDHENMFWYRQDPGLGLRLIYFSYDVKMKEKGDIPEGYSVSREKKERFSLILESASTNQTSMYLCASSLIQGPPLHFGNGTRLTVT.

This clone has more than one count but fewer than ten. The J gene is TRBJ2-5, the V gene TRBV7-2; D gene ambiguous. Trimming shortened V by 2 bases and J by 1 base, and 11 bases separated the two germline ends. The CDR3 runs 15 residues. Germline V CDR1 and CDR2: SGHTA, FQGNSA. The CDR3 DNA follows: TGTGCCAGCAGCTTATCTGTGAGCACCCAAGAGACCCAGTACTTC. It encodes CASSLSVSTQETQYF.

There are a few counts of this clone. The CDR3 reads CSVAPRVARGYGYTF. Written as DNA, the CDR3 is TGCAGCGTTGCCCCGAGGGTGGCCCGGGGGTATGGCTACACCTTC. V is TRBV29-1 and J is TRBJ1-2; the D gene is possibly TRBD1 (5 bases). The CDR3 is 15 amino acids. Germline assignment: CDR1 SQVTM and CDR2 ANQGSEA. V was trimmed by 4 bases and J by 5 bases, leaving 20 bases between them.

The chain links TRBV7-2 to TRBJ2-5; D unclear. The CDR3 is made up of 14 amino acids. With 0 bases removed from V and 1 base from J, the gap between germline ends came to 6 bases. Germline loops: CDR1 SGHTA, CDR2 FQGNSA. The CDR3 sequence: CASSLAQAQETQYF. CDR3 nucleotide sequence: TGTGCCAGCAGCTTAGCTCAGGCCCAAGAGACCCAGTACTTC.

The chain is built from TRBV9 and TRBJ2-7, with 10 bases that match TRBD1. V dropped 4 bases and J dropped 2; count of bases not matched to a gene: 12. The CDR3 length is 17 residues. Germline V gene lookup returns CDR1 SGDLS and CDR2 YYNGEE. This CDR3 reads CASSPRGGTGATYEQYF. CDR3 in DNA: TGTGCCAGCAGCCCTAGGGGCGGGACAGGGGCAACCTACGAGCAGTACTTC.

V gene TRBV5-4 combines with J gene TRBJ1-1; no firm D call. V lost 0 bases to trimming and J lost 1 base, with 13 bases between them. The CDR3 runs to 16 residues. Germline CDR1 and CDR2: SGHNT and YYREEE (reference sequence). CDR3 in DNA: TGTGCCAGCAGCTTGGCCCTGGGAAGGCGGAACACTGAAGCTTTCTTT. This gives the protein CASSLALGRRNTEAFF.

This clone was seen a few times. The chain combines TRBV5-1 with TRBJ2-1; D is unclear. The CDR3 is 11 amino acids. In germline, CDR1 is SGHRS, CDR2 YFSETQ. V was trimmed by 0 bases and J by 10 bases, leaving 5 bases between them. The CDR3 nucleotides read TGCGCCAGCAGCTTGGAGAGCGAGCAGTTCTTC. It codes for CASSLESEQFF.